This entry lists 8 T cell receptor beta chains sequenced from one sample in a study of T cell clusters in autoimmune cytopenias. TRB amplification used around 270 ng of peripheral blood genomic DNA. One tube held mixed TRB-A and TRB-B primer pools for touch-down PCR. Each CDR3 protein gets one entry in TCRdb, which reprocessed the multiplex PCR reads and gives no DNA. The sample holds about 5,500 distinct CDR3 sequences. This sample was shared with a second study, whose subject was T cell repertoires in aging, cancer and after chemotherapy.

The sequencing sample was made of peripheral blood. The receptors originated from a human donor in good health.

According to its frequency, this clonotype is medium-sized. This chain links TRBV11-1 with TRBJ1-4; the TCRdb call, TRBD1, lacks DNA for checking. Germline V gene lookup returns CDR1 SGHAT and CDR2 FQDESV (reference sequence). This CDR3 has 15 residues. The CDR3 loop is CASSPDRGLKEKLFF.

This clonotype counts as medium-sized by frequency. The CDR3 region is CASSSLAGRTDTQYF. The chain recombines TRBV7-2 with TRBJ2-3; TCRdb calls TRBD2, which cannot be checked without DNA. The CDR3 spans 15 residues. Germline CDR1 reads SGHTA; CDR2 reads FQGNSA.

The rearrangement joins TRBV20-1 to TRBJ2-3; TCRdb outputs TRBD2, but without DNA this stays unchecked. Germline V gives CDR1 DFQATT, CDR2 SNEGSKA (reference sequence). The CDR3 covers 15 residues. CDR3 residues: CSARDPLAGTDTQYF.

Judged by frequency, this clonotype is medium-sized. The chain recombines TRBV5-6 with TRBJ1-5. The CDR3 totals 14 residues. Germline V gene data show CDR1 as SGHDT and CDR2 as YYEEEE. This CDR3 is CASSWGGVGQPQHF.

The chain is built from TRBV11-1 and TRBJ2-7; TCRdb proposes TRBD2, but this gene call is untestable without DNA. Germline assignment: CDR1 SGHAT and CDR2 FQDESV (reference sequence). This CDR3 has 16 residues. The CDR3 sequence: CASSSGLAGLVYEQYF.

This chain joins TRBV28 and TRBJ1-1. Germline V gene data show CDR1 as MDHEN and CDR2 as SYDVKM. CDR3 size: 15 residues. The CDR3 loop reads CASSFARTVNTEAFF. Full variable domain (outside the CDR3, taken from reference TRBV28 and TRBJ1-1): DVKVTQSSRYLVKRTGEKVFLECVQDMDHENMFWYRQDPGLGLRLIYFSYDVKMKEKGDIPEGYSVSREKKERFSLILESASTNQTSMYLCASSFARTVNTEAFFGQGTRLTVV.

This chain links TRBV5-5 with TRBJ2-3. The length of the CDR3 is 13 residues. Germline CDR1 is SGHKS and CDR2 is YYEKEE (reference sequence). The CDR3 protein is CASSPNNQDTQYF.

By frequency, this clonotype is medium-sized. V is TRBV7-2 and J is TRBJ1-2. The CDR3 has 13 residues. Germline CDR1 and CDR2: SGHTA and FQGNSA. CDR3 region: CASSLDNNYGYTF.